The clone carrying this TCR beta chain was found once. Germline lookup yields CDR1 MGHRA and CDR2 YSYEKL. CDR3 length: 16 residues. V shed 3 bases and J 6 bases; nucleotides not matched to a gene: 9. The source of the sample is a study of technical replicates of blood from a handful of donors. Clones were read by immunoSEQ multiplex PCR, and TCRdb kept only the in-frame ones, dropping some. This sample has 45,000 to 60,000 clones, with 91% found just once. Material: PBMCs. The TCR originated in a human donor in good health. Some clones in this sample may be carry-over from other donors' samples. This chain links TRBV4-1 with TRBJ2-1; 9 bases are a match to TRBD2. The DNA of the CDR3 is TGCGCCAGCAGCCACCAGACTAGCGGTCTGCGCAATGAGCAGTTCTTC. This sequence encodes CASSHQTSGLRNEQFF.